The 12 T cell receptor beta chains in this list originate from one sample, sequenced in a study of shared clonotypes between healthy human individuals. Sequencing was performed with immunoSEQ multiplex PCR; in TCRdb, only in-frame clones are kept and a portion is missing. The repertoire consists of roughly 1,000,000 clones, with 70% to 80% occurring once and the leading ten covering around 0.47%. Source material: memory CD4+ T cells from PBMCs. Subset: CD45RA-negative fraction. Source of these receptors: a man in his late teens or twenties in good health. Some clones in this sample may be carry-over from other donors' samples.

The chain couples TRBV27 to TRBJ1-2; D not certain. Germline V gene lookup returns CDR1 MNHEY and CDR2 SMNVEV (reference sequence). The CDR3 runs to 13 residues. Trimming took off 0 bases at V and 4 bases at J, with 6 bases between the two ends. CDR3 in amino acids: CASSLSASYGYTF. CDR3 bases: TGTGCCAGCAGTTTATCCGCCAGCTATGGCTACACCTTC.

V gene TRBV5-1 combines with J gene TRBJ2-1; 8 nucleotides align to TRBD2. Germline V gene lookup returns CDR1 SGHRS and CDR2 YFSETQ. The CDR3 is 14 amino acids. The J segment lost 6 bases and the V segment lost 0 bases, leaving 2 bases of the junction unmatched. This CDR3 reads CASSLVTSGNEQFF. DNA for the CDR3: TGCGCCAGCAGCTTGGTAACTAGCGGCAATGAGCAGTTCTTC. Drawing the rest from reference TRBV5-1 and TRBJ2-1, the complete variable domain is KAGVTQTPRYLIKTRGQQVTLSCSPISGHRSVSWYQQTPGQGLQFLFEYFSETQRNKGNFPGRFSGRQFSNSRSEMNVSTLELGDSALYLCASSLVTSGNEQFFGPGTRLTVL.

This clone was detected only once. The chain carries TRBV5-1 and TRBJ2-1; D uncertain. There are 13 residues in the CDR3. V was shortened by 0 bases and J by 8 bases, with 9 bases between the two germline ends. CDR1 SGHRS and CDR2 YFSETQ come from the germline V gene. The CDR3 protein is CASSLAIQDEQFF. The CDR3 DNA is TGCGCCAGCAGCTTGGCCATTCAGGATGAGCAGTTCTTC.

The chain is built from TRBV6-5 and TRBJ2-5; the D gene is possibly TRBD2 (6 bases). The CDR3 contains 15 residues. Trimming took off 7 bases at V and 5 bases at J, with 20 bases between the two ends. Germline-derived CDR1 and CDR2 are MNHEY and SVGAGI. The CDR3 protein is CASKMTAEGRETQYF. CDR3 DNA sequence: TGTGCCAGCAAAATGACTGCGGAGGGTAGGGAGACCCAGTACTTC.

The chain couples TRBV5-1 to TRBJ2-1; D uncertain. Germline values: CDR1 SGHRS, CDR2 YFSETQ. This CDR3 has 15 amino acids. Trimming cost V 0 bases and J 2 bases, with 9 bases left between them. The CDR3 coding sequence is TGCGCCAGCAGCTTGGTGGGCGGTACCTACAATGAGCAGTTCTTC. Protein product: CASSLVGGTYNEQFF. The whole variable domain, remainder taken from reference TRBV5-1 and TRBJ2-1, is KAGVTQTPRYLIKTRGQQVTLSCSPISGHRSVSWYQQTPGQGLQFLFEYFSETQRNKGNFPGRFSGRQFSNSRSEMNVSTLELGDSALYLCASSLVGGTYNEQFFGPGTRLTVL.

The chain employs TRBV6-1 and TRBJ1-2; 12 nucleotides match TRBD1. The length of the CDR3 is 15 residues. The V gene's germline CDR1 is MNHNS and CDR2 SASEGT. V lost 7 bases to trimming and J lost 8 bases; unmatched junction nucleotides: 11. The CDR3, as DNA: TGTGCCAGCATCACTACGGGACAGGGGGCGCGAGGCTACACCTTC. Its translation: CASITTGQGARGYTF.

This chain uses TRBV4-3 with TRBJ2-3; 14 bases are shared with TRBD2. The ends lost 4 bases at V and 6 bases at J; junction bases unmatched: 6. The CDR3 is made up of 16 amino acids. Looked up from germline, CDR1 is LGHNA and CDR2 is YSLEER. The CDR3 nucleotides read TGCGCCAGCAGCCCGGGGACTAGCGGGAGATGGGATACGCAGTATTTT. This encodes CASSPGTSGRWDTQYF.

The chain has TRBV5-5 and TRBJ2-3; 7 nucleotides match TRBD1. CDR1 is SGHKS and CDR2 is YYEKEE in the germline V gene (reference sequence). Trimming cost V 1 base and J 4 bases; bases outside gene matches: 6. This CDR3 region has 15 residues. The CDR3 loop reads CASSLSGQTADTQYF. CDR3 nucleotide sequence: TGTGCCAGCAGCTTGTCGGGACAGACCGCAGATACGCAGTATTTT.

This clone came up a few times. This likely comes from a read error, as the CDR3 has no conserved phenylalanine or tryptophan at its end. The DNA is left out, because the CDR3 cannot be placed on it with certainty; the CDR3 is given as TCRdb lists it. V is TRBV20-1 and J is TRBJ2-7; no check of the table's D call, TRBD2, against the DNA was made. Germline V gene lookup returns CDR1 DFQATT and CDR2 SNEGSKA (reference sequence). The CDR3 adds up to 8 amino acids, both ends counted. CDR3: CSARVGGN.

This clone showed up just a few times. This chain uses TRBV4-2 with TRBJ1-1, with D unresolved. The V gene lost 1 base and the J gene lost 5 bases, with 8 bases spanning the gap. There are 13 residues in the CDR3. The germline V gene encodes CDR1 LGHNA and CDR2 YNFKEQ. The CDR3 sequence is CASSQVVDTEAFF. For the CDR3, the DNA is TGTGCCAGCAGCCAAGTTGTTGATACTGAAGCTTTCTTT.

The chain recombines TRBV7-9 with TRBJ1-6, with D unresolved. Germline V gene lookup returns CDR1 SEHNR and CDR2 FQNEAQ (reference sequence). CDR3 size: 15 residues. Between the trimmed V and J ends, which lost 7 bases and 13 bases, there was a span of 23 bases. CDR3 sequence: CASTGDYEGPLPLHF. The CDR3 DNA reads TGTGCCAGCACGGGCGACTATGAAGGACCGCTCCCCCTCCACTTT.

The V call is TRBV19, the J call TRBJ1-1, with D hard to call. Germline CDR1 reads LNHDA; CDR2 reads SQIVND (reference sequence). Trimming cost V 4 bases and J 11 bases, with 11 bases left between them. There are 11 residues in the CDR3. DNA for the CDR3: TGTGCCAGTAGTAACCGGGAGTCGGCTTTCTTT. This translates into CASSNRESAFF.